A single sample is the source of the 9 T cell receptor beta chains below, sequenced in a study of kidney transplant recipient with SARS-CoV-2 infection. TCRdb redid the calling of the reads with MiXCR, one entry per CDR3 protein. The sample carries about 250,000 distinct CDR3 sequences, less than 35% recorded once. The material was a blood sample, obtained at baseline and on day 111 from a kidney transplant recipient. These TCRs come from a young adult male patient who had COVID-19 and was a kidney transplant recipient. Some T cells may possibly be graft donor cells.

On this clonotype itself: This sequence may be a read error, since a much larger clone differs from it by one base. The chain combines TRBV7-9 with TRBJ1-1, with 7 bases fitting TRBD1. This CDR3 comprises 13 residues. Germline V gene sequence: CDR1 SEHNR, CDR2 FQNEAQ (reference sequence). Losses at the gene ends were 5 bases for V and 4 bases for J; bases not matched to a gene: 4. CDR3 DNA sequence: TGTGCCAGCAGCCTGGGACAGCGCACTGAAGCTTTCTTT. Its translation is CASSLGQRTEAFF.

About this clonotype: This CDR3 is missing its conserved last phenylalanine or tryptophan, likely due to a read error. V gene TRBV5-6 combines with J gene TRBJ1-2, with unresolved D. The V end was cut by 6 bases, the J end by 4 bases, with 22 bases between. CDR1 is SGHDT, CDR2 YYEEEE, per germline. The CDR3 is 16 residues long. DNA for the CDR3: TGTGCCAGCAAAATGAGCAGTAGTCGAAAGACCTATGGCTACACCCTC. As protein: CASKMSSSRKTYGYTL.

Note on this clonotype: Given a much more abundant clone one base away, this may be a read error. The V and J genes are TRBV5-4 and TRBJ2-7, with D perhaps TRBD1 (5 bases). CDR1 and CDR2 from the germline V gene are SGHNT and YYREEE (reference sequence). The CDR3 extends over 15 amino acids. CDR3 bases: TGTGCCAGCAGCTTTGGCGCCAGGGCCTCCTACGAGCAGTGCTTC. Translating it yields CASSFGARASYEQCF. Together with reference TRBV5-4 and TRBJ2-7, the CDR3 gives the full variable domain: ETGVTQSPTHLIKTRGQQVTLRCSSQSGHNTVSWYQQALGQGPQFIFQYYREEENGRGNFPPRFSGLQFPNYSSELNVNALELDDSALYLCASSFGARASYEQCFGPGTRLTVT.

The gene calls are TRBV28 and TRBJ2-3; weak D call: TRBD2 (6 bases). Between the trimmed V and J ends, which lost 8 bases and 6 bases, there was a span of 15 bases. From germline, CDR1 is MDHEN and CDR2 SYDVKM. This CDR3 spans 13 amino acids. DNA of the CDR3: TGTGCCAGCCTAGCGTCGGGAGTGGATACGCAGTATTTT. This gives the protein CASLASGVDTQYF.

This clonotype was seen a handful of times. It may be a read error: a sequence one base away is much more abundant. The rearrangement joins TRBV2 to TRBJ2-5; D not resolved. The CDR3 has 10 amino acids. The V gene lost 4 bases and the J gene lost 4 bases, with 1 base spanning the gap. Germline lookup yields CDR1 SNHLY and CDR2 FYNNEI. The CDR3 DNA reads as TGTGCCAGCAGTGTAGAGACCCAGTACTTC. Encoded protein: CASSVETQYF.

This clonotype was recorded at least ten times. The chain couples TRBV21-1 to TRBJ2-3. TRBV21-1 is a pseudogene. The CDR3 loop spans 17 amino acids. The CDR3 region is CASRIVIATVMQDTQYF. Written as DNA, the CDR3 is TGTGCCAGCAGGATCGTCATAGCTACAGTCATGCAAGATACGCAGTATTTT.

In regard to this clonotype: This could be a read error, since a much larger clone is one nucleotide away. The chain is built from TRBV7-9 and TRBJ2-3, with TRBD2 matching 13 bases. The CDR3 is 16 residues long. Germline-derived CDR1 and CDR2 are SEHNR and FQNEAQ (reference sequence). CDR3 nucleotide sequence: TGTACCAGCAGCTCGGGACTAGCGGGACACACAGATACGCAGTATTTT. This encodes CTSSSGLAGHTDTQYF.

Note on this clonotype: A far more abundant clone sits one base away, making this likely a read error. Because it lacks the conserved phenylalanine or tryptophan at the end, this CDR3 is likely a read error. V is TRBV24-1 and J is TRBJ1-5; D is unresolved. The CDR3 is 12 residues long. The ends were cut back, 3 bases at V and 4 bases at J, with 3 bases in the middle. Germline CDR1 is KGHDR and CDR2 is SFDVKD. This CDR3 is CATSDPNQPQHS. DNA for the CDR3: TGTGCCACCAGTGATCCGAATCAGCCCCAGCATTCT.

About this clonotype: This sequence may be a read error, since a much larger clone differs from it by one base. This chain joins TRBV28 and TRBJ1-2, with a tentative D call TRBD1 (5 bases). The CDR3 is 15 residues long. CDR1 and CDR2 (germline): MDHEN, SYDVKM. V was trimmed by 7 bases and J by 4 bases, leaving 19 bases between them. CDR3 amino acids: CASNAPGRGFYGYTF. CDR3 coding DNA: TGTGCCAGCAACGCTCCGGGACGGGGGTTCTATGGCTACACCTTC.